The sequence of this TCR beta chain was determined in a study of T cells in Graves' hyperthyroidism and ophthalmopathy. Study-level background: Prior to any treatment, at the point of initial diagnosis, peripheral blood was collected.

Among the patients, aged 18 to 65, hyperthyroidism was newly diagnosed and had lasted under 2 months. Germline loops: CDR1 LGHNA, CDR2 YSLEER. The V end lost 0 bases, the J end lost 5 bases, and 13 bases lay between the germline ends. The CDR3 sequence is 15 residues long. Amplification targeted TCR beta CDR3 regions from RNA transcripts. In the first-round RT-PCR of the TCR CDR3, the HTBI primer set was used. Each CDR3 protein gets one entry after TCRdb re-called the multiplex PCR reads with MiXCR. The sample carries approximately 410,000 distinct CDR3 sequences, roughly an eighth recorded once. Sequencing was done on a sample of blood. The TCR sequence derives from a woman aged 18-30 years with Graves' hyperthyroidism. The V and J genes are TRBV4-3 and TRBJ1-2, with unresolved D. This chain's CDR3 is CASSQDQGRGYGYTF. CDR3 bases: TGCGCCAGCAGCCAAGATCAAGGACGAGGATATGGCTACACCTTC.